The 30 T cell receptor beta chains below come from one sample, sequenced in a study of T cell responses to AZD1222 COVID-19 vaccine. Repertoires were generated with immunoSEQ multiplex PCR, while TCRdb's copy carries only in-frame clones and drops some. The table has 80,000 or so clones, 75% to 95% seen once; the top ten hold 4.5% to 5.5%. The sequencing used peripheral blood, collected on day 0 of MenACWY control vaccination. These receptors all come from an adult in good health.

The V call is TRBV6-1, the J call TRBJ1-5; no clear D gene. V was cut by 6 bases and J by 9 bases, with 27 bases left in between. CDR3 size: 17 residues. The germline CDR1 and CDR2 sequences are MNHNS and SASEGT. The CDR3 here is CASRETAIPELGRPQHF. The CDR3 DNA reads TGTGCCAGCAGGGAAACAGCGATTCCAGAGCTTGGGCGGCCCCAGCATTTT.

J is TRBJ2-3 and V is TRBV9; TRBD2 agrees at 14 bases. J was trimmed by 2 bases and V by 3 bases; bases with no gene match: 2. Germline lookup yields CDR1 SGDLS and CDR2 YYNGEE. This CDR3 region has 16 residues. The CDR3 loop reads CASSEGLAGATDTQYF. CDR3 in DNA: TGTGCCAGCAGCGAGGGACTAGCGGGGGCCACAGATACGCAGTATTTT.

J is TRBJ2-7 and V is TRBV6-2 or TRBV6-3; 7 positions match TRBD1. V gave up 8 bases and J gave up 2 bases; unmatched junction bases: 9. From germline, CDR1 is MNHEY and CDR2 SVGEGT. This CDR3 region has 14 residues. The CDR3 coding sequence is TGTGCCAGCCGCCCCACGACAGGGACCTACGAGCAGTACTTC. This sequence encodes CASRPTTGTYEQYF.

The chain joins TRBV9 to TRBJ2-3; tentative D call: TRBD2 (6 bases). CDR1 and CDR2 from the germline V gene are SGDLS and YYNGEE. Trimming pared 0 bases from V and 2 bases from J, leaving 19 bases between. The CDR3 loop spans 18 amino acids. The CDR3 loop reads CASSVATRGGGNTDTQYF. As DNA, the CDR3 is TGTGCCAGCAGCGTAGCAACCCGGGGAGGAGGGAACACAGATACGCAGTATTTT.

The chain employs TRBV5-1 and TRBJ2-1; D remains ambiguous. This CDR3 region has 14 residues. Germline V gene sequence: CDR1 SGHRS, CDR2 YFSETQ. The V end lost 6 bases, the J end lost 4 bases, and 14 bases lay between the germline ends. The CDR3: CASNDPSQYNEQFF. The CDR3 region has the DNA TGCGCCAGCAACGATCCTTCCCAATACAATGAGCAGTTCTTC.

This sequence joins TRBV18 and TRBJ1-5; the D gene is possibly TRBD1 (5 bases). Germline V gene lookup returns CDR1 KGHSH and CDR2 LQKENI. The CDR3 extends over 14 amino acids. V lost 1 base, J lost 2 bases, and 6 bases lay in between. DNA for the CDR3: TGTGCCAGCTCACCACGGGACGGCAATCAGCCCCAGCATTTT. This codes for CASSPRDGNQPQHF.

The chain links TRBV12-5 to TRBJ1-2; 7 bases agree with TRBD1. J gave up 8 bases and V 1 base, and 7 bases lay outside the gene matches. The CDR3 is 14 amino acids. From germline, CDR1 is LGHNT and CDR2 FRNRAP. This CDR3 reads CASGLGREGGGYTF. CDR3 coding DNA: TGTGCTAGTGGTTTGGGCAGGGAAGGGGGCGGCTACACCTTC.

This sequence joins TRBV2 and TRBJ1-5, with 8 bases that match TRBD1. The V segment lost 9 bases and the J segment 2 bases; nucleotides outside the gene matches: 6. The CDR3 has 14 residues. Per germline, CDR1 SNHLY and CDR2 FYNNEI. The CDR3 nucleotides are TGTGCCAGTACTTCGACAGGGGGCAATCAGCCCCAGCATTTT. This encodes CASTSTGGNQPQHF.

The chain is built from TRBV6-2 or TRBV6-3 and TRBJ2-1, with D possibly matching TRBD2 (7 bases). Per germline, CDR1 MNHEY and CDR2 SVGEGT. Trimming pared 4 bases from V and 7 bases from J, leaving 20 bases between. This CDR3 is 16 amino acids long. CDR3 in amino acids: CASSWGGAGVPNEQFF. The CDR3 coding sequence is TGTGCCAGCAGTTGGGGGGGGGCGGGAGTACCTAATGAGCAGTTCTTC.

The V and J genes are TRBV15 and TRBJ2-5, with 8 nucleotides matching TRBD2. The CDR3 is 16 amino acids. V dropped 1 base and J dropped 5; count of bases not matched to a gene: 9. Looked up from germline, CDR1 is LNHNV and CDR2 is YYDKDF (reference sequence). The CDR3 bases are TGTGCCACCAGCAGAGTTCAAGCGGGAGTTGGGGAGACCCAGTACTTC. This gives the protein CATSRVQAGVGETQYF.

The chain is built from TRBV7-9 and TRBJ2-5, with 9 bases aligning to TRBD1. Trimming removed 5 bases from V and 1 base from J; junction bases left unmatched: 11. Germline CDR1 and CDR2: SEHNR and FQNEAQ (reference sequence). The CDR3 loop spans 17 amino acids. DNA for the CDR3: TGTGCCAGCAGCCCTCCTCGGGACAGGGCCCTCCAAGAGACCCAGTACTTC. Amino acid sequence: CASSPPRDRALQETQYF.

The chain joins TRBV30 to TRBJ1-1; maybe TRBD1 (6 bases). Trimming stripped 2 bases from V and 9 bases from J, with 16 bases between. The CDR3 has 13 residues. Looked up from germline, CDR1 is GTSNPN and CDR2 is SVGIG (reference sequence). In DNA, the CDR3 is TGTGCCTGGAGTTCGACAGGCCGACAGCAAGCTTTCTTT. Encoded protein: CAWSSTGRQQAFF. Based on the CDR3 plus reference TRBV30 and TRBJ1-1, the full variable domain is SQTIHQWPATLVQPVGSPLSLECTVEGTSNPNLYWYRQAAGRGLQLLFYSVGIGQISSEVPQNLSASRPQDRQFILSSKKLLLSDSGFYLCAWSSTGRQQAFFGQGTRLTVV.

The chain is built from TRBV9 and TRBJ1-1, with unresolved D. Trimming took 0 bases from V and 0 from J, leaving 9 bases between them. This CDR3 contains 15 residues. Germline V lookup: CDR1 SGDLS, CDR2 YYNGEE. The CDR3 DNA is TGTGCCAGCAGCGTAGGCGGAGGGCTGAACACTGAAGCTTTCTTT. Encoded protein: CASSVGGGLNTEAFF.

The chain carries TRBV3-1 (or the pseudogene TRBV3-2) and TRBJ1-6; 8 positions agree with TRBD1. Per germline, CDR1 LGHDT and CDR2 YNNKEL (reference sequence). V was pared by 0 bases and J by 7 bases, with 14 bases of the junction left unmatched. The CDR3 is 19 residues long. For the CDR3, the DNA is TGTGCCAGCAGCCAAGACCATTTTCGACAGGGACAGGTGAATTCACCCCTCCACTTT. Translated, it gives CASSQDHFRQGQVNSPLHF.

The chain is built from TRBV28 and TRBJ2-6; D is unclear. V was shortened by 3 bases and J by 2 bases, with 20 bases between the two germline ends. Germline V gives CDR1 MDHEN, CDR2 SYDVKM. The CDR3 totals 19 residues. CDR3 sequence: CASSFRPLLGMAGANVLTF. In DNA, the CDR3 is TGTGCCAGCAGTTTTCGGCCCCTTTTGGGGATGGCTGGGGCCAACGTCCTGACTTTC.

The CDR3 sequence is CASGARETQYF. DNA of the CDR3: TGTGCCAGTGGGGCGCGCGAGACCCAGTACTTC. This rearrangement joins TRBV19 to TRBJ2-5; TRBD1 might be the D (5 bases). CDR1 and CDR2 (germline): LNHDA, SQIVND (reference sequence). The V end lost 8 bases, the J end lost 5 bases, and 9 bases lay between the germline ends. CDR3 length: 11 residues.

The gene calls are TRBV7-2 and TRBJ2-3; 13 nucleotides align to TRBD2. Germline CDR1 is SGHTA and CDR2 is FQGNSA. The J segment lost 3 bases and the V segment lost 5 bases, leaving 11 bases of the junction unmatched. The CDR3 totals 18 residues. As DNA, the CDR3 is TGTGCCAGCAGCCCGATTGGATCGGGACTAGCGGGAACAGATACGCAGTATTTT. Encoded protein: CASSPIGSGLAGTDTQYF.

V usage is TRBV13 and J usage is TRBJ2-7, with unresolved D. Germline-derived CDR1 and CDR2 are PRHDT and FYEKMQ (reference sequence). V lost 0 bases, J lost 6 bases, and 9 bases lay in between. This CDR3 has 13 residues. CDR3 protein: CASSLGLPGEQYF. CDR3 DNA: TGTGCCAGCAGCTTAGGCCTACCGGGCGAGCAGTACTTC.

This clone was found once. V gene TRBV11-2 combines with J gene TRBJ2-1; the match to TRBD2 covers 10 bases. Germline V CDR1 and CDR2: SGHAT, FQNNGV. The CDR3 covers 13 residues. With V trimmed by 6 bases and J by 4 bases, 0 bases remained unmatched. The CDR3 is CASRLAGYNEQFF. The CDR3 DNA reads TGTGCCAGCAGACTAGCGGGATACAATGAGCAGTTCTTC.

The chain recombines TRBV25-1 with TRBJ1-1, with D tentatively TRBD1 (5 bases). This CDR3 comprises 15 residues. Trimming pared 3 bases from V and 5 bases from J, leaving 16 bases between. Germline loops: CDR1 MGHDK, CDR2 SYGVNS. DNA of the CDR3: TGTGCCAGCAGTGACCCTAGGGGCACGCGGACTGAAGCTTTCTTT. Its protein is CASSDPRGTRTEAFF.

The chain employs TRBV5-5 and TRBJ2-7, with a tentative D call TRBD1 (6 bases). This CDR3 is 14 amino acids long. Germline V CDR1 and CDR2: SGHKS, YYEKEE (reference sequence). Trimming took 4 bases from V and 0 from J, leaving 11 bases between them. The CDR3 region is CASSQDRSSYEQYF. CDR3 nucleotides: TGTGCCAGCAGCCAGGACAGAAGCTCCTACGAGCAGTACTTC.

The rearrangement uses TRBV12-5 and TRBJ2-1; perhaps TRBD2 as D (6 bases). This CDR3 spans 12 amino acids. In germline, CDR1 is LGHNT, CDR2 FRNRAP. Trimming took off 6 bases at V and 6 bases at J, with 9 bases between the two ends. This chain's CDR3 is CASGHGGNEQFF. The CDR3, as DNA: TGTGCTAGTGGCCACGGGGGCAATGAGCAGTTCTTC.

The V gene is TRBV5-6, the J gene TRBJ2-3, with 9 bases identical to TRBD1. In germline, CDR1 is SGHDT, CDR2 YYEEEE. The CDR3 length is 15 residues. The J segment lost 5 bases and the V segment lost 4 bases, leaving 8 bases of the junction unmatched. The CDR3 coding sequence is TGTGCCAGCAGCCCTACCGGGACAGGGCAAGATACGCAGTATTTT. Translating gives CASSPTGTGQDTQYF.

The CDR3 loop reads CASSPGGSKQETQYF. CDR3 DNA: TGTGCCAGCAGTCCTGGGGGGAGTAAACAAGAGACCCAGTACTTC. The V gene is TRBV28, the J gene TRBJ2-5, with D tentatively TRBD2 (6 bases). Germline loops: CDR1 MDHEN, CDR2 SYDVKM. The CDR3 is made up of 15 amino acids. Trimming removed 5 bases from V and 2 bases from J, with 15 bases in between.

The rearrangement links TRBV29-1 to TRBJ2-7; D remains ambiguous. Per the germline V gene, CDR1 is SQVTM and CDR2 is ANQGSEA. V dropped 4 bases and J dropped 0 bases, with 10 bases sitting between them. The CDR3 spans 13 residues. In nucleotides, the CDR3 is TGCAGCGTTGGGTCCAGGTTCTCCTACGAGCAGTACTTC. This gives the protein CSVGSRFSYEQYF.

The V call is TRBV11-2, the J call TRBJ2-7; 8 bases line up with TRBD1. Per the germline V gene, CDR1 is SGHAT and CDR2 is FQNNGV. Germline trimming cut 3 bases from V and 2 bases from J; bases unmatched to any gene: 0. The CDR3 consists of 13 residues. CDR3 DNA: TGTGCCAGCAGCTTGACAGGGGCCTACGAGCAGTACTTC. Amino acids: CASSLTGAYEQYF.

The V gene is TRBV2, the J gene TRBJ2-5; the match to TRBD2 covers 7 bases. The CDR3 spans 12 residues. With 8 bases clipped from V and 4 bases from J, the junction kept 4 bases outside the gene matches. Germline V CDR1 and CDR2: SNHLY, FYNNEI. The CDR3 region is CASRDYRETQYF. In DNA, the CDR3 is TGTGCCAGCCGGGACTACCGAGAGACCCAGTACTTC.

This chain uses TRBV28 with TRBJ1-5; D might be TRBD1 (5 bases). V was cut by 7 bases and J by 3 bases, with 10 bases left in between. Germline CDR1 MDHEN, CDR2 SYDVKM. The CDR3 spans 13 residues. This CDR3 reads CASKTVYNQPQHF. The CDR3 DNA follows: TGTGCCAGCAAGACAGTGTACAATCAGCCCCAGCATTTT.

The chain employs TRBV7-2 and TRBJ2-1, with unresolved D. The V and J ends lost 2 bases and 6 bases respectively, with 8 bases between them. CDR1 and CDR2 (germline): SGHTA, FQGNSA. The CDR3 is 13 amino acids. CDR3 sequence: CASSLSGSNEQFF. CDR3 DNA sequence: TGTGCCAGCAGCTTATCAGGAAGCAATGAGCAGTTCTTC.

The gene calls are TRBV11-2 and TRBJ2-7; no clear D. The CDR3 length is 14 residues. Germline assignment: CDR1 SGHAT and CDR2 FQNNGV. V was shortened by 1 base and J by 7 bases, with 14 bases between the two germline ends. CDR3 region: CASSLGRTLEEQYF. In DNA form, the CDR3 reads TGTGCCAGCAGCTTAGGACGGACCCTAGAGGAGCAGTACTTC.